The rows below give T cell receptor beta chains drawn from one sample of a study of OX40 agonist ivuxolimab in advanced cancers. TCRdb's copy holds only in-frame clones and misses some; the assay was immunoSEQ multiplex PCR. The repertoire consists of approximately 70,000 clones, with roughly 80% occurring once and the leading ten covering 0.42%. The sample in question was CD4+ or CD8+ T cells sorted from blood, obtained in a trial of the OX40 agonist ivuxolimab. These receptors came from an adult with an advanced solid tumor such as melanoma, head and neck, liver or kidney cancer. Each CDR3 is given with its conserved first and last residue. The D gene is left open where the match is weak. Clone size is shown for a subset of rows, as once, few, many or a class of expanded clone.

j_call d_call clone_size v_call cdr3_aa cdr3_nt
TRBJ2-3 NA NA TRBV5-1 CASSLSAGEFDTQYF TGCGCCAGCAGCTTGTCGGCCGGTGAGTTCGATACGCAGTATTTT
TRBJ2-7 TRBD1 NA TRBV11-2 CASSSPGQGVYEQYF TGTGCCAGCAGCTCTCCGGGACAGGGCGTCTACGAGCAGTACTTC
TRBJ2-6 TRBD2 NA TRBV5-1 CASSPGSGASPGANVLTF TGCGCCAGCAGCCCAGGAAGCGGGGCGTCCCCTGGGGCCAACGTCCTGACTTTC
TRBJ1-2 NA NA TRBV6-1 CASSERGIQGLGPYGYTF TGTGCCAGCAGTGAAAGGGGTATACAGGGATTAGGACCCTATGGCTACACCTTC
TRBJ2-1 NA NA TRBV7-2 CASSLAYNEQFF TGTGCCAGCAGCTTAGCTTACAATGAGCAGTTCTTC
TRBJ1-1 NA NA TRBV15 CATSRVGKGTEAFF TGTGCCACCAGCAGAGTAGGGAAAGGAACTGAAGCTTTCTTT
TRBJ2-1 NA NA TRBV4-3 CASSRDLGNEQFF TGCGCCAGCAGCCGGGACCTGGGGAATGAGCAGTTCTTC
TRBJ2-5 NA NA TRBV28 CASNSPGAYQETQYF TGTGCCAGCAATTCTCCGGGGGCGTACCAAGAGACCCAGTACTTC
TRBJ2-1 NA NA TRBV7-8 CASRVSSYNEQFF TGTGCCAGCCGGGTGAGCTCCTACAATGAGCAGTTCTTC
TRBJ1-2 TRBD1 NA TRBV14 CASSRSGGLLGYTF TGTGCCAGCAGTCGCTCAGGGGGCCTATTAGGCTACACCTTC
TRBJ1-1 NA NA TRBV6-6 CASLEQRTAFF TGTGCCAGCCTAGAACAACGGACAGCTTTCTTT
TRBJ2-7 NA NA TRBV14 CASSPLGVYEQYF TGTGCCAGCAGCCCGCTTGGCGTCTACGAGCAGTACTTC
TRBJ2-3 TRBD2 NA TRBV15 CATSRVTSGPPDTQYF TGTGCCACCAGCAGAGTTACTAGCGGACCCCCCGATACGCAGTATTTT
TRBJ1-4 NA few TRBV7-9 CASSPGVEKLFF TGTGCCAGCAGCCCGGGGGTTGAAAAACTGTTTTTT
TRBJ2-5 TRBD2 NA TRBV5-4 CASSLEPGLGEETQYF TGTGCCAGCAGCTTAGAACCGGGACTAGGGGAAGAGACCCAGTACTTC
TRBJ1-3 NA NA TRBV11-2 CASSLLITDTIYF TGTGCCAGCAGCTTATTAATTACGGACACCATATATTTT
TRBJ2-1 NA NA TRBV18 CASSPLAQGGYNEQFF TGTGCCAGCTCACCTTTAGCACAGGGAGGGTACAATGAGCAGTTCTTC
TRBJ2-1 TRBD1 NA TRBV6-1 CASSKDRVRNEQFF TGTGCCAGCAGTAAAGACAGGGTTCGTAACGAGCAGTTCTTC
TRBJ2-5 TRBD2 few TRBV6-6 CASSYGTSDQTQYF TGTGCCAGCAGTTACGGGACTAGCGACCAGACCCAGTACTTC
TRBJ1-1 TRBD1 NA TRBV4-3 CASSQADRVKTEAFF TGCGCCAGCAGCCAAGCCGACAGGGTAAAAACTGAAGCTTTCTTT
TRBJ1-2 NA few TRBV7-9 CASSWDGGSYTF TGTGCCAGCAGCTGGGATGGGGGCAGCTACACCTTC
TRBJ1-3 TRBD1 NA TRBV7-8 CASSSRQGGSGNTIYF TGTGCCAGCAGCTCCCGACAGGGAGGGTCTGGAAACACCATATATTTT
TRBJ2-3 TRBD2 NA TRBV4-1 CASSQHSSGGAVDTQYF TGCGCCAGCAGCCAACATTCTAGCGGGGGGGCTGTAGATACGCAGTATTTT
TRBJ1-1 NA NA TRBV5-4 CASSSRTGQGTEAFF TGTGCCAGCAGCTCGAGGACCGGCCAGGGCACTGAAGCTTTCTTT
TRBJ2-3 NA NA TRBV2 CASRRRSTDTQYF TGTGCCAGCAGGCGCAGGAGCACAGATACGCAGTATTTT
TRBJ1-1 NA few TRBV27 CASSPWSLGRGTEAFF TGTGCCAGCAGTCCATGGTCCCTGGGACGGGGCACTGAAGCTTTCTTT
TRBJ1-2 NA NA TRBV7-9 CASRLGTDRIYGYTF TGTGCCAGCAGGCTAGGGACGGACCGAATCTATGGCTACACCTTC
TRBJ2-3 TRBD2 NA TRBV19 CASTAREASGANTQYF TGTGCCAGTACCGCAAGGGAGGCTAGCGGGGCTAATACGCAGTATTTT
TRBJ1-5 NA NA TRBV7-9 CASSLDGNQPQHF TGTGCCAGCAGCTTAGATGGCAATCAGCCCCAGCATTTT
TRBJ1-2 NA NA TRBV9 CASTPDRGWGYTF TGTGCCAGCACCCCGGACCGGGGGTGGGGCTACACCTTC
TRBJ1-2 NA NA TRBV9 CASSVNFNYGYTF TGTGCCAGCAGCGTAAATTTTAACTATGGCTACACCTTC
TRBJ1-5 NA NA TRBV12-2 CASRLTLGWGPPQHF TGTGCAAGTCGCTTAACACTCGGCTGGGGGCCGCCCCAGCATTTT
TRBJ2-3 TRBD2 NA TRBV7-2 CASSNSGTTTDTQYF TGTGCCAGCAGCAATAGCGGGACAACCACAGATACGCAGTATTTT
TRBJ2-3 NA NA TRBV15 CATSRGARGTDTQYF TGTGCCACCAGCAGAGGGGCACGGGGCACAGATACGCAGTATTTT
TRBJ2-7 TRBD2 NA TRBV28 CASSLAGLDEQYF TGTGCCAGCAGCCTAGCGGGTTTAGACGAGCAGTACTTC
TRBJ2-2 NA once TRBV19 CASSIVWGTGELFF TGTGCCAGTAGTATAGTTTGGGGCACCGGGGAGCTGTTTTTT
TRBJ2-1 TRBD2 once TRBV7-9 CASTPAGGSYNEQFF TGTGCCAGCACCCCAGCGGGAGGATCCTACAATGAGCAGTTCTTC
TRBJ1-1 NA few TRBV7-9 CASSSKGPTEAFF TGTGCCAGCAGCTCGAAGGGACCCACGGAAGCTTTCTTT
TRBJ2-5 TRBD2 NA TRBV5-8 CASRPRTSGNSQETQYF TGTGCCAGCCGCCCTCGGACTAGCGGGAATTCACAAGAGACCCAGTACTTC
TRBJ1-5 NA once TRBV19 CASSTYGEPQHF TGTGCCAGTAGTACATACGGGGAGCCCCAGCATTTT
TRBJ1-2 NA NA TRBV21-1 CASSNQRGGCKCGYTF TGTGCCAGCAGCAACCAAAGAGGGGGCTGTAAGTGTGGCTACACCTTC
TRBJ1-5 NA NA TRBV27 CASRERGYFTNQPQHF TGTGCCAGCAGAGAAAGGGGATATTTTACCAATCAGCCCCAGCATTTT
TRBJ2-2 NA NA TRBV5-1 CASSLEQGIGELFF TGCGCCAGCAGCTTGGAACAGGGAATCGGGGAGCTGTTTTTT
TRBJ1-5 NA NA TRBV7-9 CASSLGTIGGRLNQPQHF TGTGCCAGCAGCTTAGGGACGATAGGGGGGCGGCTCAATCAGCCCCAGCATTTT
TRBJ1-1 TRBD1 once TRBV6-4 CASSANRGLGAFF TGTGCCAGCAGTGCCAACAGGGGTCTTGGGGCTTTCTTT
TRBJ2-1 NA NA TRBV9 CASSVGQGRSYNEQFF TGTGCCAGCAGCGTAGGCCAAGGTCGCTCCTACAATGAGCAGTTCTTC
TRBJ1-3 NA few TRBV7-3 CASAPPVFSGNTIYF TGTGCCAGCGCACCCCCCGTTTTCTCTGGAAACACCATATATTTT
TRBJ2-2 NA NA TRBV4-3 CASSQDLQGQANTGELFF TGCGCCAGCAGCCAAGATCTCCAGGGGCAAGCGAACACCGGGGAGCTGTTTTTT
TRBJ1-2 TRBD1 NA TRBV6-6 CASTNSGGLNYGYTF TGTGCCAGCACCAACTCAGGGGGGTTAAACTATGGCTACACCTTC
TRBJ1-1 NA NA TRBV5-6 CASSLAGVSGAFF TGTGCCAGCAGCTTGGCTGGGGTCTCGGGAGCTTTCTTT
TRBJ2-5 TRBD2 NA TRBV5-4 CASSLGGAGGQETQYF TGTGCCAGCAGCCTGGGGGGAGCGGGGGGCCAAGAGACCCAGTACTTC
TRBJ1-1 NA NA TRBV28 CASSFPYQSPAFF TGTGCCAGCAGTTTCCCGTACCAGTCGCCGGCTTTCTTT
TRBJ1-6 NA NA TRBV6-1 CASSSGGYNSPLHF TGTGCCAGCAGCAGCGGGGGGTATAATTCACCCCTCCACTTT
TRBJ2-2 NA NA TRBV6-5 CASRDNTGELFF TGTGCCAGCCGGGATAACACCGGGGAGCTGTTTTTT
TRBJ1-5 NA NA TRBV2 CASSIQEEPQHF TGTGCCAGCAGTATTCAGGAGGAGCCCCAGCATTTT